This T cell receptor beta chain was identified during a study of CD8 T cells in ankylosing spondylitis. Study outcomes and limitations: The disease-linked clones had a CD8+ phenotype and low blood frequencies. It was reported that disease-linked clones were significantly enriched in matched ankylosing spondylitis synovial fluid.

This clonotype was detected ten times or more. Its antigen is not known. Germline trimming cut 4 bases from V and 5 bases from J; bases unmatched to any gene: 11. Per the germline V gene, CDR1 is ENHRY and CDR2 is SYGVKD. The CDR3 totals 15 residues. Using quantitative 5'-RACE with molecular barcodes, the authors made TCR beta libraries. TCRdb processed the 5' RACE reads anew with MiXCR; each CDR3 protein has one entry. The repertoire has roughly 180,000 distinct CDR3 sequences, 10% to 15% of them found once; the top ten carry approximately 11%. Sequenced material: blood, either unsorted or a sorted T cell fraction (not recorded which). This chain connects TRBV10-3 to TRBJ2-7; 7 bases match TRBD1. The origin of this receptor is a female donor with ankylosing spondylitis or in good health (not recorded which). CDR3 protein: CAISAYLTGFNEQYF. In nucleotides, the CDR3 is TGTGCCATCAGTGCCTACTTGACAGGGTTCAACGAGCAGTACTTC.